The T cell receptor beta chain described here comes from a study of glioma-infiltrating T cells. Amplification of TCR alpha and beta CDR3 regions from RNA used iRepertoire nested multiplex PCR. Input was roughly 100-450 ng of tissue mRNA or PBMC total RNA. TCRdb reprocessed the multiplex PCR reads with MiXCR, giving one entry per CDR3 protein. The sample holds 150,000 or so distinct CDR3 sequences, roughly two fifths seen once. V was clipped by 0 bases and J by 1 base, with 3 bases between them. The CDR3 runs 14 residues. Germline CDR1 and CDR2: LNHNV and YYDKDF (reference sequence). There are a few counts of this clonotype. The antigen remains undetermined. Notes on the study in general: Above-expected tissue-blood divergence occurred in all gliomas, most in low-grade ones.

Sequencing was carried out using glioma tissue, nonneoplastic brain tissue, or PBMCs (not recorded which). The chain uses TRBV15 and TRBJ2-2; D gene uncertain. The source is a human donor with low-grade glioma or glioblastoma, undergoing nonglioma brain surgery, or in good health (not recorded which). The CDR3 DNA is TGTGCCACCAGCAGAGATCTGAACACCGGGGAGCTGTTTTTT. Translating gives CATSRDLNTGELFF.